The rows below give T cell receptor beta chains drawn from one sample of a study of T cell responses to AZD1222 COVID-19 vaccine. Profiling relied on immunoSEQ multiplex PCR, and the TCRdb table lists in-frame clones only, not all of them. The sample includes under 150,000 clones, approximately 88% of them seen just once. Here the sequenced sample was peripheral blood, taken on day 0 of AZD1222 vaccination. The receptors were gathered from an adult in good health. Each CDR3 is given with its conserved first and last residue. D genes are given only for firm matches. Size is stated for part of the rows, as once, few or many counts, or as a class when the clone is expanded.

cdr3_nt cdr3_aa clone_size j_call d_call v_call
TGCGCCAGCAGTGTAGGAGGGGTCAATGGAAACACCATATATTTT CASSVGGVNGNTIYF NA TRBJ1-3 NA TRBV10-2
TGTGCCATCAGTGGAACGGGGAACTATGGCTACACCTTC CAISGTGNYGYTF NA TRBJ1-2 NA TRBV10-3
TGTGCCAGCAGCCCCGGTCATAGCACAGATACGCAGTATTTT CASSPGHSTDTQYF NA TRBJ2-3 NA TRBV7-2
TGTGCCAGCAGCTTAACGGCAGGGGGCACTGAAGCTTTCTTT CASSLTAGGTEAFF once TRBJ1-1 TRBD1 TRBV11-2
TGTGCCAGCAGCGAACTAGTACAAGAGACCCAGTACTTC CASSELVQETQYF NA TRBJ2-5 NA TRBV7-2
TGTGCCAGCAGCTTAGAGCGGGGGCGGAACGAGCAGTACTTC CASSLERGRNEQYF NA TRBJ2-7 TRBD2 TRBV7-2
TGTGCCAGCAGCTCCGTAACTGGAGGTACCGGGGAGCTGTTTTTT CASSSVTGGTGELFF NA TRBJ2-2 NA TRBV11-3
TGTGCCAGCAGCTTCGGGACAGGCCAAGAGACCCAGTACTTC CASSFGTGQETQYF NA TRBJ2-5 TRBD1 TRBV11-2
TGTGCCATCAGTGAGTCCGGACAGGGAGGTTCACCCCTCCACTTT CAISESGQGGSPLHF NA TRBJ1-6 TRBD1 TRBV10-3
TGTGCCAGCAGCTTTGGGGGGCAGGCCACCGGGGAGCTGTTTTTT CASSFGGQATGELFF NA TRBJ2-2 NA TRBV7-2
TGTGCCAGCAGCGCGACGGGGGTTGGCGCTTTCTTT CASSATGVGAFF NA TRBJ1-1 NA TRBV5-6
TGTGCCAGCAGCCCGGGGGATCTTGCAACTAATGAAAAACTGTTTTTT CASSPGDLATNEKLFF NA TRBJ1-4 NA TRBV3-1/TRBV3-2
TGTGCCAGCTCACAACCCCCGGGACTATTCTACGAGCAGTACTTC CASSQPPGLFYEQYF NA TRBJ2-7 TRBD2 TRBV18
TGTGCCAGCACCGGGTCTGGAAACACCATATATTTT CASTGSGNTIYF NA TRBJ1-3 NA TRBV2
TGTGCCAGCAGCTCACCCGGGACAGGGGACGGCTACACCTTC CASSSPGTGDGYTF NA TRBJ1-2 TRBD1 TRBV9
TGTGCCAGCAGTTATTCAAAAAGGTTTCGCACTGAAGCTTTCTTT CASSYSKRFRTEAFF NA TRBJ1-1 NA TRBV6-5
TGTGCCAGCAGTGCCACAGGGAATACTGAAGCTTTCTTT CASSATGNTEAFF NA TRBJ1-1 NA TRBV12-3/TRBV12-4
TGTGCCAGCAGCTTAGTACAGGGGAGAGAGACCCAGTACTTC CASSLVQGRETQYF NA TRBJ2-5 TRBD1 TRBV7-6
TGCGCCACCTCCTGGGGGGGGCCGTCCTACAATGAGCAGTTCTTC CATSWGGPSYNEQFF NA TRBJ2-1 NA TRBV5-1
TGTGCCAGTAGTATAACTTCAGGGACTGGAAACACCATATATTTT CASSITSGTGNTIYF NA TRBJ1-3 NA TRBV19
TGCAGCGTCGGGACAGGGGGGGTGACTGAAGCTTTCTTT CSVGTGGVTEAFF once TRBJ1-1 TRBD1 TRBV29-1
TGTGCCAGCACTAGGACTGGGTACGCGACCCAGTACTTC CASTRTGYATQYF NA TRBJ2-5 NA TRBV12-3/TRBV12-4
TGTGCCAGCAGCGTAGGAAGCGGGGGCTTGATGGAGACCCAGTACTTC CASSVGSGGLMETQYF NA TRBJ2-5 TRBD2 TRBV9
TGTGCCAGCAGCCTCTGGTCCGGGACAGGGGAAAGTACGCAGTATTTT CASSLWSGTGESTQYF NA TRBJ2-3 TRBD1 TRBV7-8
TGTGCCAGCAGGGACAGGGAGGGGACTGAAGCTTTCTTT CASRDREGTEAFF NA TRBJ1-1 TRBD1 TRBV6-4
TGTGCCAGCAGCGTAGGGCTAGCGGGTTGGGGGACAGATACGCAGTATTTT CASSVGLAGWGTDTQYF NA TRBJ2-3 TRBD2 TRBV9
TGTGCCAGCAGTCGGACAGACACTAATTCACCCCTCCACTTT CASSRTDTNSPLHF NA TRBJ1-6 NA TRBV6-4
TGTGCCAGTAGTATCTATGGGGACAGAGAGACCCAGTACTTC CASSIYGDRETQYF NA TRBJ2-5 TRBD1 TRBV19
TGTGCCAGCAGCCAAGCATACGGGACGAACAATCAGCCCCAGCATTTT CASSQAYGTNNQPQHF NA TRBJ1-5 NA TRBV3-1/TRBV3-2
TGTGCCAGCAGCTTAGCTTCCGCTAGGACCTACGAGCAGTACTTC CASSLASARTYEQYF NA TRBJ2-7 NA TRBV7-8
TGTGCCAGCAGTTTAGGACAGGGCTATGGCTACACCTTC CASSLGQGYGYTF NA TRBJ1-2 TRBD1 TRBV12-3/TRBV12-4
TGTGCCAGTAGTTCCCAAGGGTTCGCCCCTAGCGGCTACACCTTC CASSSQGFAPSGYTF few TRBJ1-2 NA TRBV19
TGTGCCAGCAGCTGGTCGGGACAGTCTTACTATGGCTACACCTTC CASSWSGQSYYGYTF NA TRBJ1-2 TRBD1 TRBV5-4
TGTGCCAGCAGCCAAGAGGCAGGACTAGCGGGGGGGCCGGGATTCTTC CASSQEAGLAGGPGFF NA TRBJ2-1 TRBD2 TRBV3-1/TRBV3-2
TGTGCCAGCAGCGATGACAGGGGGCAGCTGTACTTC CASSDDRGQLYF NA TRBJ2-7 TRBD1 TRBV9
TGTGCCAGCAGCTTAGCGAGACCCCCGTACGAGCAGTACTTC CASSLARPPYEQYF NA TRBJ2-7 NA TRBV7-9
TGCAGTGCTCAACTGAACACTGAAGCTTTCTTT CSAQLNTEAFF NA TRBJ1-1 NA TRBV20-1
TGTGCCAGCAGCCAAGTTCCAGGGGCAGAGAGCTACACCTTC CASSQVPGAESYTF NA TRBJ1-2 NA TRBV3-1/TRBV3-2
TGTGCCAGCAGTTACTCGAAAGGCGGCTATGGCTACACCTTC CASSYSKGGYGYTF NA TRBJ1-2 NA TRBV6-5
TGTGCCAGCAGCGAAACCTACCGACAGGGTGAAGCTTTCTTT CASSETYRQGEAFF once TRBJ1-1 TRBD1 TRBV3-1/TRBV3-2
TGTGCCAGCAGCCCCGAGGGGGGCCGGGGCAAAAACATTCAGTACTTC CASSPEGGRGKNIQYF NA TRBJ2-4 NA TRBV13
TGTGCCATCAGCCCCGGGACTAGCAGTCGGGAGACCCAGTACTTC CAISPGTSSRETQYF NA TRBJ2-5 TRBD2 TRBV10-3
TGTGCCAGCAGTCTGGGGGCTATTGGCTATGGCTACACCTTC CASSLGAIGYGYTF NA TRBJ1-2 NA TRBV28
TGTGCCAGCAGCTCCGACAAAGAGGGGGGGAATGAGCAGTTCTTC CASSSDKEGGNEQFF NA TRBJ2-1 NA TRBV7-3
TGTGCCAGCTCACTACAGGCAAATAGCAATCAGCCCCAGCATTTT CASSLQANSNQPQHF NA TRBJ1-5 NA TRBV18
TGTGCCAGCAGCCAAGTGGGGCGGACCTATGGCTACACCTTC CASSQVGRTYGYTF NA TRBJ1-2 NA TRBV14
TGTGCCACCAGTGAACAGGCCGGGGCCGCCTTCTTC CATSEQAGAAFF few TRBJ2-1 NA TRBV24-1
TGCGCCAGCAGCTTGTTCGGCCGAGGCTCTAACTATGGCTACACCTTC CASSLFGRGSNYGYTF NA TRBJ1-2 NA TRBV5-1
TGTGCCAGCAGCGCAGGGGCTACGGACGTCCTGACTTTC CASSAGATDVLTF NA TRBJ2-6 NA TRBV7-2
TGCAGCGTTGTGCAGGGCCCCTATGGCTACACCTTC CSVVQGPYGYTF NA TRBJ1-2 NA TRBV29-1
TGTGCCAGCAGCCCGGGACAGGGTTACTACGAGCAGTACTTC CASSPGQGYYEQYF NA TRBJ2-7 TRBD1 TRBV7-9
TGTGCCAGCAGTGTCTCTGGGGGGGCTGGGAAATATGGCTACACCTTC CASSVSGGAGKYGYTF NA TRBJ1-2 NA TRBV6-1
TGTGCCAGCAGTTCCCAGGCAGGGGGACAAGGGTCACCCCTCCACTTT CASSSQAGGQGSPLHF NA TRBJ1-6 TRBD1 TRBV6-5
TGCGCCAGCAGCCAAGGGCCTCCTAGGGCCTATAATTCACCCCTCCACTTT CASSQGPPRAYNSPLHF NA TRBJ1-6 NA TRBV4-1
TGTGCCAGCAGCTTTATGACAGGGTTAAAAACAACTGAAGCTTTCTTT CASSFMTGLKTTEAFF NA TRBJ1-1 TRBD1 TRBV13
TGTGCCAGCAGTGAATCGGTAAACATCAACATTCAGTACTTC CASSESVNINIQYF NA TRBJ2-4 NA TRBV6-1
TGTGCCAGCAGTTTTACCGTCACTGAAGCTTTCTTT CASSFTVTEAFF NA TRBJ1-1 NA TRBV12-3/TRBV12-4
TGTGCCAGCAGCCAGGGAGGGGCTAGCGGGGACACAGATACGCAGTATTTT CASSQGGASGDTDTQYF NA TRBJ2-3 TRBD2 TRBV3-1/TRBV3-2